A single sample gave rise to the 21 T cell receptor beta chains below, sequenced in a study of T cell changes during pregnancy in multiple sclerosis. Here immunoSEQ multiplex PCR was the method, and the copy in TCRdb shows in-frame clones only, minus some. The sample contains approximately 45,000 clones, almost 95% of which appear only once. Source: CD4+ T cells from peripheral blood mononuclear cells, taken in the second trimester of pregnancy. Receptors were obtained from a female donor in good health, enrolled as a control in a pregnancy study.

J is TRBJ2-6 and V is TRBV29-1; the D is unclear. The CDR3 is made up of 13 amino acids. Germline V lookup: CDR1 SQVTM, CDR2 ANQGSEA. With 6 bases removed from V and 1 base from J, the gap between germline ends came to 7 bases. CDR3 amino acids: CSVADSGANVLTF. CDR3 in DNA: TGCAGCGTGGCGGATTCTGGGGCCAACGTCCTGACTTTC. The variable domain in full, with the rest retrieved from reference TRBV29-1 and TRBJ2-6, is SAVISQKPSRDICQRGTSLTIQCQVDSQVTMMFWYRQQPGQSLTLIATANQGSEATYESGFVIDKFPISRPNLTFSTLTVSNMSPEDSSIYLCSVADSGANVLTFGAGSRLTVL.

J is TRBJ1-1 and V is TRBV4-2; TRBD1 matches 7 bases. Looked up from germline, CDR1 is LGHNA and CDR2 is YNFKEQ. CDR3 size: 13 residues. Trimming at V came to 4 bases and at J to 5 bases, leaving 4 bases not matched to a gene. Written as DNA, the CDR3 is TGTGCCAGCAGCCGTGACAGGGTAACTGAAGCTTTCTTT. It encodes CASSRDRVTEAFF.

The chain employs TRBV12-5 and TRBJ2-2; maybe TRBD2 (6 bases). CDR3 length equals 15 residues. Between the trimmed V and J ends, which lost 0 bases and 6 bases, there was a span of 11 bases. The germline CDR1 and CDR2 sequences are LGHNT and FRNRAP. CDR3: CASGLVLSGAGELFF. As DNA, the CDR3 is TGTGCTAGTGGTTTGGTACTATCGGGGGCCGGGGAGCTGTTTTTT.

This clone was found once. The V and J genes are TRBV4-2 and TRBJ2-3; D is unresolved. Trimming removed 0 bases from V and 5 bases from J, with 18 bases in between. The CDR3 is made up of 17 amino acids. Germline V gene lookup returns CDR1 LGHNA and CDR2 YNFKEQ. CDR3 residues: CASSQDIPAYSGDTQYF. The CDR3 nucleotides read TGTGCCAGCAGCCAAGATATCCCGGCTTACTCAGGAGATACGCAGTATTTT.

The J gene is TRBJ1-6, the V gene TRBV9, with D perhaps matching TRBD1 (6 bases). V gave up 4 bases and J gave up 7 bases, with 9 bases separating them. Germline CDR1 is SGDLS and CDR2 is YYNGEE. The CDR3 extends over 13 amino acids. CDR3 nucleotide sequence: TGTGCCAGCAGCCAAACAGGGAATTCACCCCTCCACTTT. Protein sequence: CASSQTGNSPLHF.

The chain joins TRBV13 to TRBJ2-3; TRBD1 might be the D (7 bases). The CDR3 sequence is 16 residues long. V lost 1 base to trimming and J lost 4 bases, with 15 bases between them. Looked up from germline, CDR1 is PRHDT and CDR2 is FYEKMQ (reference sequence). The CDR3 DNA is TGTGCCAGCAGCTTAGAGGCAGGGGGGTGGGCAGATACGCAGTATTTT. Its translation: CASSLEAGGWADTQYF.

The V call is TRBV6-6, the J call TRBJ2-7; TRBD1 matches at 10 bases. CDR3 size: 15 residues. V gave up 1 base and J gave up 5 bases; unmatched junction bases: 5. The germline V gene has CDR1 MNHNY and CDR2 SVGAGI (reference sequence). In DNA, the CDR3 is TGTGCCAGCAGTTACTTAAGGGACAGGGGAAACGAGCAGTACTTC. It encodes CASSYLRDRGNEQYF.

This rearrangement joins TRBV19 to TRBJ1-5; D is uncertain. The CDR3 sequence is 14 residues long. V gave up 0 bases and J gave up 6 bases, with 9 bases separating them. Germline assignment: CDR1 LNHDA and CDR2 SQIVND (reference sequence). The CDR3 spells CASSIDLRSQPQHF. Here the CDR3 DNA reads TGTGCCAGTAGTATAGATCTCCGGAGTCAGCCCCAGCATTTT.

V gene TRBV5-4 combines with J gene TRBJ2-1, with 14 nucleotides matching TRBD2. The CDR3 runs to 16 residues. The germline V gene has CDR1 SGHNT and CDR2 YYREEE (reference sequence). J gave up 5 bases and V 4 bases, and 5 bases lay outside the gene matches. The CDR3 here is CASSPRLAGGHNEQFF. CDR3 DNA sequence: TGTGCCAGCAGCCCCAGACTAGCGGGGGGGCACAATGAGCAGTTCTTC.

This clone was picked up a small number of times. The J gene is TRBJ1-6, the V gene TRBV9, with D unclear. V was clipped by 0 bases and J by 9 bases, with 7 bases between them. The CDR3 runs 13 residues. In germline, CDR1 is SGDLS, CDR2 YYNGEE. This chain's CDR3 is CASSVDPGSPLHF. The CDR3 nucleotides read TGTGCCAGCAGCGTAGATCCGGGTTCACCCCTCCACTTT.

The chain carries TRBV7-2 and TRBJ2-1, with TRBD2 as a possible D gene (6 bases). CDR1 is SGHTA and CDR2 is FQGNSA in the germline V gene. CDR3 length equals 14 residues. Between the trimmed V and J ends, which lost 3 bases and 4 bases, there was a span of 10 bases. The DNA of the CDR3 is TGTGCCAGCAGCTTTGGGGGGTCGTACAATGAGCAGTTCTTC. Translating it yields CASSFGGSYNEQFF.

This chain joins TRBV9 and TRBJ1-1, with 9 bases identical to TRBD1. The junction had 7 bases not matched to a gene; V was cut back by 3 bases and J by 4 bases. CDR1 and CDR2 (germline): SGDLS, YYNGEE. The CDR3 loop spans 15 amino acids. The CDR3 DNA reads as TGTGCCAGCAGCGGCGGGACAGGGAAGGGCACTGAAGCTTTCTTT. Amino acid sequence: CASSGGTGKGTEAFF.

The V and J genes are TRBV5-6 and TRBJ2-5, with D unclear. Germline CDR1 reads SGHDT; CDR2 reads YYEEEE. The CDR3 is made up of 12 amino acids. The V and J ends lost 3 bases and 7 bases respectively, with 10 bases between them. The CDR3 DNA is TGTGCCAGCAGCTCCCGCGAGAGGACCCAGTACTTC. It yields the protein CASSSRERTQYF.

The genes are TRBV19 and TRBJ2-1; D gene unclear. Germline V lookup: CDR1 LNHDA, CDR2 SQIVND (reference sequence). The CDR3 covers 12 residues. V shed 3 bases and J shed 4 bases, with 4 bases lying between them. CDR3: CASSIRYNEQFF. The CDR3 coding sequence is TGTGCCAGTAGTATCAGATACAATGAGCAGTTCTTC.

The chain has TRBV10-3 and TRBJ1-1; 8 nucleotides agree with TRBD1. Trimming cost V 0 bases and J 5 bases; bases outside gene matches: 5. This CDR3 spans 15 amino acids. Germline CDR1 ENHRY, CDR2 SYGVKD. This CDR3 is CAISESDRVRTEAFF. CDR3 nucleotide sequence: TGTGCCATCAGTGAGTCGGACAGGGTAAGGACTGAAGCTTTCTTT.

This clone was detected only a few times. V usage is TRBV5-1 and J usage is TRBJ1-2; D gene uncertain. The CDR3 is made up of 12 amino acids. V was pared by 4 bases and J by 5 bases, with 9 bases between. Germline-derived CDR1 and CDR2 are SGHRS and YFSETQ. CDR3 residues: CASSPGAYGYTF. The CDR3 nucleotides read TGCGCCAGCAGCCCCGGTGCGTATGGCTACACCTTC.

In nucleotides, the CDR3 is TGTGCCATCAGTGAAGGTCAGGTCTACGAGCAGTACTTC. It encodes CAISEGQVYEQYF. The rearrangement uses TRBV10-3 and TRBJ2-7; no reliable D call. This CDR3 is 13 amino acids long. Germline CDR1 reads ENHRY; CDR2 reads SYGVKD. Trimming removed 3 bases from V and 3 bases from J, with 9 bases in between.

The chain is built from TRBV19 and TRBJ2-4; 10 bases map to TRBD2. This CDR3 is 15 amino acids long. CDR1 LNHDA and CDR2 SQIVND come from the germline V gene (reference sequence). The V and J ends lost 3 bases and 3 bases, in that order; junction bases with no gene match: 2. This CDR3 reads CASSIQRGGKNIQYF. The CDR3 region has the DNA TGTGCCAGTAGTATCCAGCGGGGGGGCAAAAACATTCAGTACTTC. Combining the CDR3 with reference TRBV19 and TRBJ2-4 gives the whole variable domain DGGITQSPKYLFRKEGQNVTLSCEQNLNHDAMYWYRQDPGQGLRLIYYSQIVNDFQKGDIAEGYSVSREKKESFPLTVTSAQKNPTAFYLCASSIQRGGKNIQYFGAGTRLSVL.

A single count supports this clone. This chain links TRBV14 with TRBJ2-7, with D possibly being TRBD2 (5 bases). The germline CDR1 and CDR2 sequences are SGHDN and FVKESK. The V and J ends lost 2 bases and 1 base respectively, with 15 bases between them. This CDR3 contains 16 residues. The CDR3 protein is CASSQTFYGVSYEQYF. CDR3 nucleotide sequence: TGTGCCAGCAGCCAAACTTTTTACGGGGTATCCTACGAGCAGTACTTC.

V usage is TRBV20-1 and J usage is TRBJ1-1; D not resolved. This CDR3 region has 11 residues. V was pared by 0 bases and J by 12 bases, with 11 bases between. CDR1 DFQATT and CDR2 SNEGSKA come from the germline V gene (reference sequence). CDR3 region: CSARDIRGTFF. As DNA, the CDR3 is TGCAGTGCTAGAGATATCCGGGGAACTTTCTTT.

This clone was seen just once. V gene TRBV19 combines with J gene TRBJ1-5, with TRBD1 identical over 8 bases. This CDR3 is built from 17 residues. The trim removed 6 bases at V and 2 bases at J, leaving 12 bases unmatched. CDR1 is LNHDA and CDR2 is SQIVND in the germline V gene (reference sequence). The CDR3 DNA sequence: TGTGCCAGTAGACCTTCTCCAGGGGGCGTTGGCAATCAGCCCCAGCATTTT. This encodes CASRPSPGGVGNQPQHF.